This T cell receptor (beta chain) appears in the sequencing data of a study of cytomegalovirus exposure and HLA in healthy donors. A multiplex PCR was run with 60 Vbeta primers and 13 Jbeta primers. Profiled with immunoSEQ multiplex PCR; TCRdb holds only in-frame clones, not every one. The sample yields 150,000 to 200,000 clones, around 80% seen once. Between the trimmed V and J ends, which lost 4 bases and 3 bases, there was a span of 13 bases. This CDR3 is 14 amino acids long. This receptor was identified in a woman aged 50 to 60 in good health and CMV-seronegative. The rearrangement links TRBV23-1 to TRBJ2-7; D call uncertain. TRBV23-1 is labeled an ORF, and its function is uncertain. Source material: PBMCs. Here the CDR3 DNA reads TGCGCCAGCAGTCCTCCCGGTCGTGTCTACGAGCAGTACTTC. Encoded protein: CASSPPGRVYEQYF.